The entry below gives a single T cell receptor (beta chain) sequence along with its context. This sample is drawn from a study of blood T cell repertoires in COVID-19. Trimming stripped 4 bases from V and 0 bases from J, with 6 bases between. Germline-derived CDR1 and CDR2 are SNHLY and FYNNEI. This CDR3 is 14 amino acids long. TCRdb's copy holds only in-frame clones and misses some; the assay was immunoSEQ multiplex PCR. There are 120,000 or so clones in the sample; roughly 90% occur only once, and about 4.7% lies in the top ten. The chain employs TRBV2 and TRBJ1-4; no definite D call. The source is a man aged 40-49 years with acute or convalescent COVID-19. The sequenced material came from peripheral blood. CDR3 DNA sequence: TGTGCCAGCAGTGCGGGTGCAACTAATGAAAAACTGTTTTTT. This codes for CASSAGATNEKLFF.